This T cell receptor (beta chain) appears in the sequencing data of a study of OX40 agonist ivuxolimab in advanced cancers. Background on the study: As their treatment, patients were administered ivuxolimab, an agonistic anti-OX40 (CD134) antibody. Patients received ivuxolimab, an intravenous treatment, every 2 weeks at 0.01 to 10 mg/kg.

Clones were sequenced by immunoSEQ multiplex PCR, and TCRdb holds only the in-frame ones, with some missing. Found here are fewer than 70,000 clones, more than 65% of them singletons; the top ten hold about 2.4%. From germline, CDR1 is LNHDA and CDR2 SQIVND (reference sequence). The V gene lost 8 bases and the J gene lost 8 bases, with 12 bases spanning the gap. The CDR3 loop spans 12 amino acids. This sequence originates from an adult with an advanced solid tumor such as melanoma, head and neck, liver or kidney cancer. The sequencing here drew on CD4+ or CD8+ T cells sorted from blood, taken in a trial of the OX40 agonist ivuxolimab. The J gene is TRBJ1-4, the V gene TRBV19; D not resolved. CDR3 nucleotide sequence: TGTGCCAGTCGCTGGGGAGGGGAAAAACTGTTTTTT. Amino acids: CASRWGGEKLFF.